These 29 T cell receptor beta chains were all obtained from the same sample, sequenced in a study of persistence of HIV-infected CD4 T cells. Overlapping HIV-1 Gag 15-mer peptides at approximately 1 ug per peptide per mL were used. Sorted nonresponding memory CD4+ T cells were CD40L-negative, CD69-negative, CD45RO-high. Their antigens are not known. Sequencing used immunoSEQ version 4 in survey mode. The protocol was immunoSEQ multiplex PCR, while the TCRdb copy is restricted to in-frame clones and leaves out a portion. This table has about 36,000 clones, 75% to 90% appearing once. Specimen: cultured CD4+ T cells from PBMCs, collected from a patient who received antiretroviral therapy. The receptors here all came from an adult with HIV. The donor label of this sample is uncertain.

This chain joins TRBV7-6 and TRBJ2-3; D gene unclear. V dropped 1 base and J dropped 4 bases, with 9 bases sitting between them. This CDR3 is 14 amino acids long. Germline CDR1 reads SGHVS; CDR2 reads FNYEAQ. The CDR3 bases are TGTGCCAGCAGCTTAGGTAGGGCATCAGATACGCAGTATTTT. It yields the protein CASSLGRASDTQYF.

This sequence joins TRBV9 and TRBJ2-1; perhaps TRBD1 as D (6 bases). Germline V gene data show CDR1 as SGDLS and CDR2 as YYNGEE. The CDR3 contains 16 residues. V lost 7 bases to trimming and J lost 0 bases, with 17 bases between them. CDR3 in DNA: TGTGCCAGCGGCCAATACTGGACAGACTCCTACAATGAGCAGTTCTTC. This sequence encodes CASGQYWTDSYNEQFF.

The rearrangement joins TRBV9 to TRBJ2-2, with TRBD1 as a possible D gene (5 bases). This CDR3 spans 16 amino acids. V lost 0 bases to trimming and J lost 3 bases, with 12 bases between them. Germline assignment: CDR1 SGDLS and CDR2 YYNGEE. The CDR3 DNA follows: TGTGCCAGCAGCGTAGGAGTGGGGCGTCACACCGGGGAGCTGTTTTTT. This sequence encodes CASSVGVGRHTGELFF.

The chain couples TRBV12-3 or TRBV12-4 to TRBJ2-7; TRBD2 matches at 9 bases. This CDR3 region has 13 residues. V trimming: 8 bases; J trimming: 2 bases; junction bases outside the gene matches: 4. CDR3 nucleotide sequence: TGTGCCAGCTGGCTAGCGGGGACCTACGAGCAGTACTTC. Protein sequence: CASWLAGTYEQYF.

The chain joins TRBV5-1 to TRBJ1-1; 9 bases match TRBD1. Germline trimming cut 2 bases from V and 6 bases from J; bases unmatched to any gene: 5. This CDR3 spans 14 amino acids. Germline V gene sequence: CDR1 SGHRS, CDR2 YFSETQ. CDR3 sequence: CASSFTGGNAEAFF. CDR3 sequence (DNA): TGCGCCAGCAGCTTTACAGGGGGCAACGCTGAAGCTTTCTTT.

The chain carries TRBV18 and TRBJ1-2; D is possibly TRBD1 (5 bases). There are 13 residues in the CDR3. The V end lost 5 bases, the J end lost 4 bases, and 11 bases lay between the germline ends. Looked up from germline, CDR1 is KGHSH and CDR2 is LQKENI. CDR3 in amino acids: CASSTNRPYGYTF. CDR3 nucleotides: TGTGCCAGCTCAACTAACAGGCCCTATGGCTACACCTTC.

The chain uses TRBV6-5 and TRBJ1-1; no clear D gene. Trimming removed 4 bases at V and 6 bases at J, with 6 bases between. The CDR3 covers 11 residues. Germline V CDR1 and CDR2: MNHEY, SVGAGI. The CDR3 loop is CASSFHSEAFF. In DNA, the CDR3 is TGTGCCAGCAGTTTCCATTCTGAAGCTTTCTTT.

The chain is built from TRBV2 and TRBJ2-5; D not certain. The CDR3 loop spans 13 amino acids. Trimming cost V 3 bases and J 3 bases, with 8 bases left between them. The germline V gene encodes CDR1 SNHLY and CDR2 FYNNEI. The CDR3, as DNA: TGTGCCAGCAGTGATTGGCACGAAGAGACCCAGTACTTC. Amino acids: CASSDWHEETQYF.

This clone was found a few times. This chain connects TRBV5-1 to TRBJ2-7, with D perhaps matching TRBD1 or TRBD2 (5 bases each). The CDR3 consists of 15 residues. Per germline, CDR1 SGHRS and CDR2 YFSETQ. The V gene lost 5 bases and the J gene lost 0 bases, with 15 bases spanning the gap. The CDR3: CASRRDGLSSYEQYF. CDR3 DNA sequence: TGCGCCAGCAGACGGGACGGCCTAAGCTCCTACGAGCAGTACTTC. The entire variable domain, with the rest obtained from reference TRBV5-1 and TRBJ2-7, is as follows: KAGVTQTPRYLIKTRGQQVTLSCSPISGHRSVSWYQQTPGQGLQFLFEYFSETQRNKGNFPGRFSGRQFSNSRSEMNVSTLELGDSALYLCASRRDGLSSYEQYFGPGTRLTVT.

The chain employs TRBV12-3 or TRBV12-4 and TRBJ2-3; D is uncertain. This CDR3 contains 12 residues. The chain's CDR3 is CAPRGLADTQYF. The DNA of the CDR3 is TGTGCTCCCCGAGGTTTGGCAGATACGCAGTATTTT.

The V call is TRBV3-1 (or the pseudogene TRBV3-2), the J call TRBJ1-2; D might be TRBD1 (5 bases). V was trimmed by 4 bases and J by 8 bases, leaving 8 bases between them. The CDR3 sequence is 11 residues long. CDR1 and CDR2 (germline): LGHDT, YNNKEL (reference sequence). This chain's CDR3 is CASSLGRGYTF. CDR3 DNA sequence: TGTGCCAGCAGCCTGGGGCGGGGCTACACCTTC.

This clone was observed a handful of times. The chain uses TRBV27 and TRBJ2-3; 7 bases are shared with TRBD1. CDR3 length equals 14 residues. J gave up 2 bases and V 7 bases, and 6 bases lay outside the gene matches. CDR1 and CDR2 from the germline V gene are MNHEY and SMNVEV (reference sequence). The chain's CDR3 is CASINTGVTDTQYF. The CDR3 coding sequence is TGTGCCAGCATCAATACAGGGGTCACAGATACGCAGTATTTT.

The CDR3 sequence: CASSSGTGLDRSPLHF. In DNA, the CDR3 is TGTGCCAGCAGTTCCGGGACAGGGTTGGATCGTTCACCCCTCCACTTT. The V and J genes are TRBV5-4 and TRBJ1-6; 9 positions match TRBD1. Germline CDR1 is SGHNT and CDR2 is YYREEE (reference sequence). The V and J ends lost 5 bases and 9 bases, in that order; junction bases with no gene match: 12. The CDR3 consists of 16 residues.

This chain joins TRBV7-9 and TRBJ1-2; D gene ambiguous. In germline, CDR1 is SEHNR, CDR2 FQNEAQ (reference sequence). The CDR3 has 16 residues. V was trimmed by 6 bases and J by 0 bases, leaving 17 bases between them. The CDR3, as DNA: TGTGCCAGCAGGTCATCGGCGGCAGTAGCTAACTATGGCTACACCTTC. As protein: CASRSSAAVANYGYTF.

This chain uses TRBV30 with TRBJ1-3, with no clear D. Trimming stripped 4 bases from V and 2 bases from J, with 15 bases between. CDR1 GTSNPN and CDR2 SVGIG come from the germline V gene (reference sequence). The CDR3 contains 15 residues. The chain's CDR3 is CAWIGRWAPGNTIYF. In DNA form, the CDR3 reads TGTGCCTGGATTGGCAGGTGGGCCCCTGGAAACACCATATATTTT.

CDR3: CASSEGWSNQPQHF. CDR3 DNA sequence: TGTGCCAGCAGTGAGGGGTGGAGCAATCAGCCCCAGCATTTT. The chain recombines TRBV25-1 with TRBJ1-5; no firm D call. Germline loops: CDR1 MGHDK, CDR2 SYGVNS. The CDR3 totals 14 residues. The V end was cut by 3 bases, the J end by 1 base, with 7 bases between.

The V gene is TRBV5-6, the J gene TRBJ2-7, with D possibly being TRBD1 or TRBD2 (6 bases each). Looked up from germline, CDR1 is SGHDT and CDR2 is YYEEEE. The CDR3 sequence is 15 residues long. V was trimmed by 0 bases and J by 4 bases, leaving 14 bases between them. CDR3 protein: CASSLEQGLSYEQYF. As DNA, the CDR3 is TGTGCCAGCAGCTTGGAACAGGGACTTTCTTACGAGCAGTACTTC.

This chain uses TRBV27 with TRBJ1-1; 11 positions match TRBD1. Germline trimming cut 2 bases from V and 0 bases from J; bases unmatched to any gene: 2. CDR1 and CDR2 from the germline V gene are MNHEY and SMNVEV (reference sequence). The CDR3 loop spans 16 amino acids. This chain's CDR3 is CASSLGTGGMNTEAFF. CDR3 DNA: TGTGCCAGCAGTTTAGGGACAGGGGGAATGAACACTGAAGCTTTCTTT.

This clone was seen more than once but under ten times. V usage is TRBV5-5 and J usage is TRBJ1-5, with D maybe TRBD1 (5 bases). Germline V lookup: CDR1 SGHKS, CDR2 YYEKEE (reference sequence). The CDR3 runs to 17 residues. Deletions cut 4 bases from V and 0 bases from J, with 17 bases between. CDR3 DNA sequence: TGTGCCAGCAGCCAGACCGGAACAGGCTATAGCAATCAGCCCCAGCATTTT. Its protein product is CASSQTGTGYSNQPQHF.

The chain couples TRBV6-6 to TRBJ2-1; 10 nucleotides line up with TRBD2. V lost 7 bases, J lost 7 bases, and 10 bases stayed unmatched. The CDR3 is made up of 15 amino acids. CDR1 is MNHNY, CDR2 SVGAGI, per germline (reference sequence). The CDR3 nucleotides are TGTGCCAGCACCTACGAGCGGGGGGGCCGAAATGAGCAGTTCTTC. Its translation is CASTYERGGRNEQFF.

The chain combines TRBV28 with TRBJ1-1, with a tentative D call TRBD1 (6 bases). Trimming took 2 bases from V and 1 from J, leaving 14 bases between them. The CDR3 loop spans 16 amino acids. The germline V gene encodes CDR1 MDHEN and CDR2 SYDVKM. The CDR3: CASSLGFGTPNTEAFF. The CDR3 coding sequence is TGTGCCAGCAGTTTAGGTTTCGGGACACCGAACACTGAAGCTTTCTTT.

The gene calls are TRBV9 and TRBJ2-7; 7 nucleotides match TRBD2. Germline lookup yields CDR1 SGDLS and CDR2 YYNGEE. Trimming took 4 bases from V and 1 from J; bases not matched to a gene: 8. This CDR3 region has 15 residues. The CDR3 coding sequence is TGTGCCAGCAGCTCCCGGGGGGAGTCGTCCTACGAGCAGTACTTC. This gives the protein CASSSRGESSYEQYF.

V usage is TRBV24-1 and J usage is TRBJ2-3, with 7 bases identical to TRBD2. The trim removed 8 bases at V and 2 bases at J, leaving 3 bases unmatched. The germline CDR1 and CDR2 sequences are KGHDR and SFDVKD. The CDR3 has 13 amino acids. Here the CDR3 reads CATNGGITDTQYF. DNA of the CDR3: TGTGCCACCAACGGGGGGATCACAGATACGCAGTATTTT.

The chain couples TRBV7-9 to TRBJ1-1; no definite D call. This CDR3 contains 11 residues. Trimming took off 6 bases at V and 6 bases at J, with 8 bases between the two ends. Germline V gene data show CDR1 as SEHNR and CDR2 as FQNEAQ (reference sequence). Written as DNA, the CDR3 is TGTGCCAGCAGTCAAGGCCCTGAAGCTTTCTTT. Amino acid sequence: CASSQGPEAFF.

CDR3 in DNA: TGTGCCAGTAGTCCCCGACTCCCTCCCCACACAGATACGCAGTATTTT. It is translated as CASSPRLPPHTDTQYF. V gene TRBV19 combines with J gene TRBJ2-3, with D hard to call. CDR1 is LNHDA, CDR2 SQIVND, per germline (reference sequence). The CDR3 length is 16 residues. The ends were cut back, 5 bases at V and 2 bases at J, with 17 bases in the middle.

The chain carries TRBV10-1 and TRBJ1-6, with D possibly being TRBD1 (6 bases). In germline, CDR1 is WNHNN, CDR2 SYGVQD (reference sequence). V was pared by 8 bases and J by 6 bases, with 11 bases between. The CDR3 runs 13 residues. The CDR3 region is CASGDTVNSPLHF. The CDR3 DNA sequence: TGCGCCAGCGGGGACACGGTTAATTCACCCCTCCACTTT.

V and J are TRBV5-1 and TRBJ2-5; 10 positions match TRBD2. Germline V gene sequence: CDR1 SGHRS, CDR2 YFSETQ. The CDR3 has 14 amino acids. With V trimmed by 4 bases and J by 4 bases, 4 bases remained unmatched. Here the CDR3 reads CASSTGLARETQYF. The CDR3 nucleotides are TGCGCCAGCAGCACGGGACTAGCGCGAGAGACCCAGTACTTC.

V and J are TRBV12-3 or TRBV12-4 and TRBJ2-2; D might be TRBD2 (6 bases). The length of the CDR3 is 13 residues. Trimming stripped 2 bases from V and 5 bases from J, with 6 bases between. CDR3 in DNA: TGTGCCAGCAGTTTACGGGGGACCGGGGAGCTGTTTTTT. It encodes CASSLRGTGELFF.

Within the sample, this clone is medium-sized. This chain uses TRBV7-9 with TRBJ1-1; possible D gene TRBD1, 5 bases. Per germline, CDR1 SEHNR and CDR2 FQNEAQ (reference sequence). V was clipped by 1 base and J by 8 bases, with 17 bases between them. This CDR3 is built from 15 residues. In DNA, the CDR3 is TGTGCCAGCAGCTTAGTTGGGACCGCCGGGGGGGAAGCTTTCTTT. The encoded protein is CASSLVGTAGGEAFF.